Each of the 24 T cell receptor beta chains below was sequenced from the same sample in a study of cytomegalovirus exposure and HLA in healthy donors (dated by TCRdb to about 2017). The library came from the immunoSEQ multiplex PCR assay. For the multiplex PCR, a mixture combining 60 forward primers for TCR Vbeta segments and 13 reverse primers for TCR Jbeta segments was used. Imported from immuneACCESS, the table was reduced by TCRdb to in-frame sequences with V and J called. These copies leave out some clones; in studies compared against another copy, an unresolved V gene accounts for under half, and the cause of the remainder is not known. Present in this sample are about 98,000 clones, less than 85% of which were seen just once. The ten largest make up roughly 2.6% of the sample. Sequencing was performed on PBMCs. The receptor source for this set is a man aged 35-49 years in good health and CMV-seronegative.

The rearrangement joins TRBV11-3 to TRBJ2-5, with 7 nucleotides matching TRBD1. Germline V CDR1 and CDR2: SGHNT, YENEEA. Trimming cost V 1 base and J 5 bases; bases outside gene matches: 10. CDR3 length equals 16 residues. The CDR3 sequence: CASSLAYEGAVETQYF. The CDR3 coding sequence is TGTGCCAGCAGCTTAGCGTACGAGGGGGCGGTTGAGACCCAGTACTTC.

The chain has TRBV19 and TRBJ1-5, with a tentative D call TRBD1 (6 bases). This CDR3 is built from 11 residues. CDR1 is LNHDA and CDR2 is SQIVND in the germline V gene (reference sequence). V dropped 1 base and J dropped 12 bases, with 7 bases sitting between them. CDR3 sequence reads: CASSIVGHQHF. The CDR3 DNA is TGTGCCAGTAGTATAGTGGGACACCAGCATTTT.

This rearrangement joins TRBV20-1 to TRBJ2-7, with 9 bases that match TRBD2. V shed 6 bases and J 8 bases; nucleotides not matched to a gene: 5. Germline loops: CDR1 DFQATT, CDR2 SNEGSKA (reference sequence). The CDR3 is 11 amino acids. The CDR3 DNA sequence: TGCAGTGCGCGGACTAGCGCCCAGCAGTACTTC. This sequence encodes CSARTSAQQYF.

The chain uses TRBV7-3 and TRBJ1-1; 7 nucleotides align to TRBD1. J gave up 0 bases and V 5 bases, and 6 bases lay outside the gene matches. The germline gives CDR1 SGHTA, CDR2 FQGTGA. This CDR3 region has 15 residues. In DNA form, the CDR3 reads TGTGCCAGCAGCCCTACGGGACAGTTGAACACTGAAGCTTTCTTT. Protein sequence: CASSPTGQLNTEAFF.

The V gene is TRBV27, the J gene TRBJ2-1, with 7 positions matching TRBD1. The CDR3 sequence is 15 residues long. V trimming: 5 bases; J trimming: 2 bases; junction bases outside the gene matches: 6. From germline, CDR1 is MNHEY and CDR2 SMNVEV (reference sequence). The CDR3 sequence: CASSQDRDTYNEQFF. As DNA, the CDR3 is TGTGCCAGCAGTCAAGACAGGGACACCTACAATGAGCAGTTCTTC.

The chain has TRBV5-1 and TRBJ2-7, with 11 bases matching TRBD2. CDR3 length: 16 amino acids. V lost 4 bases to trimming and J lost 4 bases; unmatched junction nucleotides: 10. Germline CDR1 reads SGHRS; CDR2 reads YFSETQ. DNA for the CDR3: TGCGCCAGCAGCGCTGGGTTACTAGCGGGAGAGTACGAGCAGTACTTC. It translates to CASSAGLLAGEYEQYF.

The V and J genes are TRBV19 and TRBJ1-3; TRBD1 might be the D (5 bases). There are 15 residues in the CDR3. Trimming removed 5 bases at V and 0 bases at J, with 11 bases between. CDR1 LNHDA and CDR2 SQIVND come from the germline V gene (reference sequence). The CDR3 coding sequence is TGTGCCAGTAGTTCGCCAGGGATCTCTGGAAACACCATATATTTT. This translates into CASSSPGISGNTIYF.

The chain couples TRBV30 to TRBJ2-1; TRBD1 agrees at 11 bases. The ends lost 5 bases at V and 8 bases at J; junction bases unmatched: 8. CDR1 and CDR2 (germline): GTSNPN, SVGIG (reference sequence). The CDR3 has 14 residues. CDR3 sequence reads: CAWGQGAQNHEQFF. The CDR3, as DNA: TGTGCCTGGGGACAGGGGGCGCAGAACCATGAGCAGTTCTTC.

The V and J genes are TRBV5-1 and TRBJ2-2; 7 bases fit TRBD1. From germline, CDR1 is SGHRS and CDR2 YFSETQ. The CDR3 contains 15 residues. V was clipped by 5 bases and J by 0 bases; unmatched bases: 4. The DNA of the CDR3 is TGCGCCAGCAGAGTCCAGGGGGCGAACACCGGGGAGCTGTTTTTT. Translating it yields CASRVQGANTGELFF.

The chain recombines TRBV10-1 with TRBJ2-5, with D maybe TRBD1 (6 bases). The length of the CDR3 is 10 residues. Between the trimmed V and J ends, which lost 5 bases and 9 bases, there was a span of 7 bases. Germline CDR1 and CDR2: WNHNN and SYGVQD (reference sequence). The CDR3 loop reads CASSRQAQYF. For the CDR3, the DNA is TGCGCCAGCAGTCGACAGGCCCAGTACTTC.

The rearrangement links TRBV7-9 to TRBJ2-7; a possible D gene is TRBD1 (6 bases). Trimming cost V 7 bases and J 2 bases, with 21 bases left between them. The germline V gene has CDR1 SEHNR and CDR2 FQNEAQ (reference sequence). This CDR3 is built from 16 residues. The CDR3 DNA reads as TGTGCCAGCACATTAGGGGTTGACAGGATCCCCTACGAGCAGTACTTC. It specifies CASTLGVDRIPYEQYF.

This chain links TRBV2 with TRBJ2-7, with 9 positions matching TRBD2. The trim removed 3 bases at V and 3 bases at J, leaving 6 bases unmatched. The CDR3 consists of 15 residues. Germline CDR1 SNHLY, CDR2 FYNNEI. The chain's CDR3 is CASSEGAGGLYEQYF. The CDR3 DNA sequence: TGTGCCAGCAGTGAGGGGGCGGGGGGGCTCTACGAGCAGTACTTC.

This clone was detected only a few times. The genes are TRBV7-9 and TRBJ2-5; 7 nucleotides match TRBD2. From germline, CDR1 is SEHNR and CDR2 FQNEAQ (reference sequence). After removal of 1 base from V and 1 base from J, the junction contained 9 bases not matched to a gene. The CDR3 runs to 17 residues. For the CDR3, the DNA is TGTGCCAGCAGCTTAGGTCAACTAGCGTACGGCCAAGAGACCCAGTACTTC. This sequence encodes CASSLGQLAYGQETQYF.

The chain carries TRBV5-3 and TRBJ2-5; 9 nucleotides line up with TRBD2. TRBV5-3 is an ORF, with its function uncertain. The trim removed 0 bases at V and 1 base at J, leaving 7 bases unmatched. The CDR3 consists of 17 residues. CDR3 DNA sequence: TGTGCCAGAAGCTTGGCGGAGGTAGCGGGGGTCCAAGAGACCCAGTACTTC. Its protein product is CARSLAEVAGVQETQYF.

This chain uses TRBV7-8 with TRBJ2-6; 14 nucleotides match TRBD2. The CDR3 length is 21 residues. CDR1 is SGHVS, CDR2 FQNEAQ, per germline. The ends lost 0 bases at V and 3 bases at J; junction bases unmatched: 10. As DNA, the CDR3 is TGTGCCAGCAGCTTAGCGCACCGACTAGCGGGGGGGGGTGATGGGGCCAACGTCCTGACTTTC. It is translated as CASSLAHRLAGGGDGANVLTF. The entire variable domain, with the rest obtained from reference TRBV7-8 and TRBJ2-6, is as follows: GAGVSQSPRYKVAKRGQDVALRCDPISGHVSLFWYQQALGQGPEFLTYFQNEAQLDKSGLPSDRFFAERPEGSVSTLKIQRTQQEDSAVYLCASSLAHRLAGGGDGANVLTFGAGSRLTVL.

The chain combines TRBV27 with TRBJ1-1; D is unclear. Trimming removed 6 bases from V and 2 bases from J, with 10 bases in between. This CDR3 is built from 13 residues. Per the germline V gene, CDR1 is MNHEY and CDR2 is SMNVEV (reference sequence). The chain's CDR3 is CASRVRHNTEAFF. In DNA form, the CDR3 reads TGTGCCAGCAGAGTCAGACACAACACTGAAGCTTTCTTT.

The chain joins TRBV9 to TRBJ1-2; D is possibly TRBD1 (5 bases). Germline V gene data show CDR1 as SGDLS and CDR2 as YYNGEE. The CDR3 totals 14 residues. The ends were cut back, 4 bases at V and 8 bases at J, with 18 bases in the middle. DNA of the CDR3: TGTGCCAGCAGCTCCACGGGTGGGGCTCGGGGCTACACCTTC. The encoded protein is CASSSTGGARGYTF.

This chain links TRBV7-9 with TRBJ1-2, with D possibly being TRBD1 (6 bases). The V gene's germline CDR1 is SEHNR and CDR2 FQNEAQ (reference sequence). V was clipped by 5 bases and J by 6 bases, with 16 bases between them. The CDR3 runs to 14 residues. CDR3 in DNA: TGTGCCAGCAGCCTGAATAATGCAGGGGATGGCTACACCTTC. The encoded protein is CASSLNNAGDGYTF.

The gene calls are TRBV19 and TRBJ2-3; tentatively, D is TRBD1 (5 bases). From germline, CDR1 is LNHDA and CDR2 SQIVND (reference sequence). The CDR3 covers 13 residues. The V end lost 5 bases, the J end lost 2 bases, and 8 bases lay between the germline ends. CDR3 DNA: TGTGCCAGTAGTTTACAGGACACAGATACGCAGTATTTT. Residues: CASSLQDTDTQYF.

This chain joins TRBV11-3 and TRBJ2-5; TRBD1 aligns across 11 bases. The germline V gene encodes CDR1 SGHNT and CDR2 YENEEA. The CDR3 runs to 15 residues. Trimming removed 6 bases from V and 5 bases from J; junction bases left unmatched: 8. The DNA for the CDR3 is TGTGCCAGCAGTCAAGGGACAGGGGGGTTTGAGACCCAGTACTTC. The encoded protein is CASSQGTGGFETQYF.

The chain combines TRBV19 with TRBJ1-5; 12 bases line up with TRBD1. This CDR3 contains 13 residues. Germline-derived CDR1 and CDR2 are LNHDA and SQIVND (reference sequence). V dropped 8 bases and J dropped 5; count of bases not matched to a gene: 1. The CDR3 loop is CASGTGGDQPQHF. In nucleotides, the CDR3 is TGTGCCAGTGGGACAGGGGGCGATCAGCCCCAGCATTTT.

Only a few counts were recorded for this clone. The chain combines TRBV5-1 with TRBJ1-5; 9 bases map to TRBD1. The CDR3 contains 14 residues. The V segment lost 3 bases and the J segment 2 bases; nucleotides outside the gene matches: 0. Per the germline V gene, CDR1 is SGHRS and CDR2 is YFSETQ. The CDR3 is CASSWTGGNQPQHF. The CDR3, as DNA: TGCGCCAGCAGCTGGACAGGGGGCAATCAGCCCCAGCATTTT.

CDR3 coding DNA: TGCGCCAGCAGCTTTCGCGGACAGGGGACAGAGCAGTACTTC. Its protein is CASSFRGQGTEQYF. The chain is built from TRBV5-1 and TRBJ2-7, with 9 bases matching TRBD1. V was pared by 2 bases and J by 7 bases, with 7 bases of the junction left unmatched. The germline gives CDR1 SGHRS, CDR2 YFSETQ. The CDR3 loop spans 14 amino acids.

The chain couples TRBV10-3 to TRBJ2-5; 12 bases are shared with TRBD2. Germline trimming cut 11 bases from V and 4 bases from J; bases unmatched to any gene: 5. This CDR3 has 13 residues. Germline CDR1 reads ENHRY; CDR2 reads SYGVKD. CDR3 residues: CADGLAGLETQYF. The CDR3 nucleotides are TGTGCCGACGGACTAGCGGGGCTAGAGACCCAGTACTTC.